This T cell receptor beta chain stems from a study of cytomegalovirus exposure and HLA in healthy donors. V lost 2 bases and J 0 bases, leaving 11 bases between the germline ends. Looked up from germline, CDR1 is MGHRA and CDR2 is YSYEKL. The CDR3 spans 16 residues. Some clones are missing from TCRdb's copy, which holds only in-frame ones; the method was immunoSEQ multiplex PCR. The data contain fewer than 85,000 clones, 95% to 96% of them singletons. Regarding this clone: Its specificity is unknown.

General study results and limits: The investigators catalogued 164 TCR beta chains as cytomegalovirus-associated. Among the CMV-associated chains, a few were confirmed in vitro as specific for CMV antigens. Reports described diagnosis of cytomegalovirus status by the classifier as highly specific and sensitive.

Sequencing was done on a sample of PBMCs. The sequence derives from a young woman in good health and CMV-seronegative. The chain links TRBV4-1 to TRBJ2-1; D gene unclear. CDR3: CASSQLGRSSYNEQFF. Written as DNA, the CDR3 is TGCGCCAGCAGCCAACTAGGAAGGAGCTCCTACAATGAGCAGTTCTTC.